Below, one TCR beta chain is given with its context. Only in-frame clones appear in the TCRdb table, and some are missing; sequencing was by immunoSEQ multiplex PCR. The repertoire holds some 120,000 clones, with around 81% as singletons. The sample belongs to a study of blood T cell repertoires in COVID-19. Overall study: From the United States, Italy and Spain came samples of acute and convalescent COVID-19. PBMCs, B-cell-depleted T cells, or T cells were the source of the cDNA or gDNA that made up the material.

This CDR3 is 14 amino acids long. The germline V gene has CDR1 SGHTA and CDR2 FQGNSA. With V trimmed by 1 base and J by 4 bases, 2 bases remained unmatched. The rearrangement links TRBV7-2 to TRBJ1-1, with 8 bases aligning to TRBD1. This clonotype was obtained from a human donor in a cohort sampled during active COVID-19. Sequenced: peripheral blood. CDR3 nucleotides: TGTGCCAGCAGCTTAGGACAGGGGTTCACTGAAGCTTTCTTT. This codes for CASSLGQGFTEAFF. The whole variable domain, remainder taken from reference TRBV7-2 and TRBJ1-1, is GAGVSQSPSNKVTEKGKDVELRCDPISGHTALYWYRQSLGQGLEFLIYFQGNSAPDKSGLPSDRFSAERTGGSVSTLTIQRTQQEDSAVYLCASSLGQGFTEAFFGQGTRLTVV.